The 12 T cell receptor beta chains below were found in one sample sequenced in a study of lung T cells in sarcoidosis with Löfgren's syndrome. TCRdb re-derived calls from the reads in MiXCR, one entry per CDR3 protein. There are around 21,000 distinct CDR3 sequences in the sample; less than 25% occur only once, and 4.1% lies in the top ten. The specimen sequenced was CD4+ T cells from PBMCs. All receptors derive from a human donor with sarcoidosis (Löfgren's syndrome or another form), or a control subject (not recorded which).

This clonotype was seen more than once but under ten times. The gene calls are TRBV12-3 or TRBV12-4 and TRBJ2-3, with D tentatively TRBD1 or TRBD2 (8 bases each). CDR3 length: 15 residues. The germline V and J ends were trimmed by 3 bases and 5 bases, with 15 bases remaining between them. The CDR3 here is CASSFSGTGGDTQYF. CDR3 DNA sequence: TGTGCCAGCAGTTTTAGCGGGACAGGTGGAGATACGCAGTATTTT.

This clonotype appeared many times. This chain joins TRBV18 and TRBJ2-3, with TRBD1 matching over 7 bases. V dropped 3 bases and J dropped 2; count of bases not matched to a gene: 8. Germline CDR1 and CDR2: KGHSH and LQKENI. CDR3 length: 16 amino acids. CDR3 sequence: CASSPSRDSYTDTQYF. The DNA of the CDR3 is TGTGCCAGCTCACCTTCCCGGGACAGCTACACAGATACGCAGTATTTT.

Notes on this clonotype: With a much larger clone just one base away, this may be a read error. The chain recombines TRBV19 with TRBJ2-7; TRBD1 matches at 8 bases. With 4 bases clipped from V and 5 bases from J, the junction kept 7 bases outside the gene matches. Germline V gene lookup returns CDR1 LNHDA and CDR2 SQIVND (reference sequence). The CDR3 has 14 residues. CDR3 DNA: TGTGCCAGTAGTAGCGGCAGGGGGCGCGACGAGCAGTACTTC. Translated, it gives CASSSGRGRDEQYF. The entire variable domain, with the rest obtained from reference TRBV19 and TRBJ2-7, is as follows: DGGITQSPKYLFRKEGQNVTLSCEQNLNHDAMYWYRQDPGQGLRLIYYSQIVNDFQKGDIAEGYSVSREKKESFPLTVTSAQKNPTAFYLCASSSGRGRDEQYFGPGTRLTVT.

In its sample, this clonotype ranks as medium-sized. The chain combines TRBV6-1 with TRBJ2-5, with D perhaps assigned TRBD1 or TRBD2 (5 bases each). The germline CDR1 and CDR2 sequences are MNHNS and SASEGT. Deletions cut 5 bases from V and 5 bases from J, with 18 bases between. This CDR3 is built from 15 residues. In nucleotides, the CDR3 is TGTGCCAGCAGTCCTTCTCAGGGAGTCGGGGAGACCCAGTACTTC. Translating it yields CASSPSQGVGETQYF.

This clonotype has ten or more counts. DNA for the CDR3: TGTGCCTGGACCCCAGGGGAGTACACTGAAGCTTTCTTT. This gives the protein CAWTPGEYTEAFF. The rearrangement links TRBV30 to TRBJ1-1, with D perhaps TRBD1 (6 bases). The V gene's germline CDR1 is GTSNPN and CDR2 SVGIG (reference sequence). Trimming pared 4 bases from V and 3 bases from J, leaving 12 bases between. This CDR3 comprises 13 residues. Based on the CDR3 plus reference TRBV30 and TRBJ1-1, the full variable domain is SQTIHQWPATLVQPVGSPLSLECTVEGTSNPNLYWYRQAAGRGLQLLFYSVGIGQISSEVPQNLSASRPQDRQFILSSKKLLLSDSGFYLCAWTPGEYTEAFFGQGTRLTVV.

By share, this clonotype ranks as medium-sized. The rearrangement joins TRBV6-1 to TRBJ2-1, with 10 bases fitting TRBD2. Germline V CDR1 and CDR2: MNHNS, SASEGT. V lost 2 bases, J lost 0 bases, and 13 bases stayed unmatched. The CDR3 runs 20 residues. CDR3 coding DNA: TGTGCCAGCAGTGAAATTCACGGACTAGCGGCTATGAGCTCCTACAATGAGCAGTTCTTC. Its translation is CASSEIHGLAAMSSYNEQFF.

Ten or more counts support this clonotype. The V and J genes are TRBV20-1 and TRBJ2-2, with TRBD2 matching over 8 bases. CDR1 and CDR2 (germline): DFQATT, SNEGSKA (reference sequence). Losses at the gene ends were 3 bases for V and 5 bases for J; bases not matched to a gene: 11. This CDR3 is built from 16 residues. The CDR3: CSARVPGLGGTGELFF. The CDR3 coding sequence is TGCAGTGCTAGGGTTCCGGGACTAGGAGGTACCGGGGAGCTGTTTTTT.

The rearrangement links TRBV4-1 to TRBJ2-5, with 12 nucleotides matching TRBD2. Trimming took 1 base from V and 4 from J; bases not matched to a gene: 7. The CDR3 runs 17 residues. The V gene's germline CDR1 is MGHRA and CDR2 YSYEKL. The CDR3: CASSQGLAGGRGETQYF. CDR3 nucleotide sequence: TGCGCCAGCAGCCAAGGTCTAGCGGGAGGGCGGGGAGAGACCCAGTACTTC.

Notes on this clonotype: This may stem from a read error, because a much larger clone lies one nucleotide away. The chain is built from TRBV12-3 or TRBV12-4 and TRBJ2-7, with D perhaps matching TRBD1 (8 bases). The CDR3 spans 14 residues. V was clipped by 6 bases and J by 5 bases, with 17 bases between them. CDR3 sequence reads: CASRLGGTGHEQYF. CDR3 DNA: TGTGCCAGCAGACTGGGAGGGACAGGCCACGAGCAGTACTTC.

This clonotype was counted at least ten times. J is TRBJ1-1 and V is TRBV9; the D gene is possibly TRBD1 (5 bases). The CDR3 contains 14 residues. Germline V CDR1 and CDR2: SGDLS, YYNGEE. Trimming pared 0 bases from V and 1 base from J, leaving 7 bases between. As DNA, the CDR3 is TGTGCCAGCAGCGTAGGACAGAGGAACACTGAAGCTTTCTTT. Translating it yields CASSVGQRNTEAFF.

The chain is built from TRBV7-9 and TRBJ2-1; 9 bases map to TRBD2. V gave up 5 bases and J gave up 8 bases; unmatched junction bases: 7. Per germline, CDR1 SEHNR and CDR2 FQNEAQ (reference sequence). The CDR3 sequence is 14 residues long. CDR3 DNA: TGTGCCAGCAGCCTTAGCGGGAGCTTCCATGAGCAGTTCTTC. This encodes CASSLSGSFHEQFF.

This clonotype was recorded at least ten times. The V and J genes are TRBV28 and TRBJ2-3, with a tentative D call TRBD2 (7 bases). CDR3 length: 16 amino acids. Trimming removed 5 bases from V and 0 bases from J, with 15 bases in between. Germline values: CDR1 MDHEN, CDR2 SYDVKM. CDR3 amino acids: CASSQNRGASTDTQYF. The CDR3 bases are TGTGCCAGCAGTCAGAATCGGGGGGCTAGCACAGATACGCAGTATTTT.